A selection of T cell receptor beta chains follows, all from one sample in a study of cytomegalovirus exposure and HLA in healthy donors. TCRdb keeps only in-frame clones here, not all; method: immunoSEQ multiplex PCR. The repertoire has 98,000 or so clones, about 80% of them found once; the top ten carry 1.5% to 2%. The sequenced sample consisted of PBMCs. The source of these receptors is a man in his forties in good health and CMV-seronegative. Both conserved end residues are part of each CDR3. D genes are given only for firm matches. Part of the rows lack a size; the others show once, few, many or a class for expanded clones.

V gene	clone size	D gene	J gene	CDR3 length	CDR3 DNA	CDR3 protein
TRBV7-3	-	-	TRBJ2-5	14	TGTGCCAGCAGCTTAAGCGTGCTCCAAGAGACCCAGTACTTC	CASSLSVLQETQYF
TRBV6-5	-	TRBD1	TRBJ2-1	15	TGTGCCAGCAGTTACACGGACAGGGCATACAATGAGCAGTTCTTC	CASSYTDRAYNEQFF
TRBV7-9	-	-	TRBJ1-1	11	TGTGCCAGCAGCTCTCCTGCTGAAGCTTTCTTT	CASSSPAEAFF
TRBV5-8	-	-	TRBJ1-2	14	TGTGCCAGCAGACCTTTTATAGACAGGCATGGCTACACCTTC	CASRPFIDRHGYTF
TRBV7-2	few	-	TRBJ1-2	14	TGTGCCAGCAGCTTAAGTGGTAGTGCCTATGGCTACACCTTC	CASSLSGSAYGYTF
TRBV2	-	TRBD1	TRBJ2-5	17	TGTGCCAGCCTTAGCTCCGGGACAGGGATCGTTAAAGAGACCCAGTACTTC	CASLSSGTGIVKETQYF
TRBV5-1	-	-	TRBJ1-1	13	TGCGCCAGCGGGGCGGAATTGAACACTGAAGCTTTCTTT	CASGAELNTEAFF
TRBV21-1	-	-	TRBJ1-2	12	TGTGCCAGCAGCAACAGGGGGTATGGCTACACCTTC	CASSNRGYGYTF
TRBV14	once	TRBD1	TRBJ2-5	14	TGTGCCAGCTACTTGACAGGGGTAGAGGAGACCCAGTACTTC	CASYLTGVEETQYF
TRBV7-2	few	-	TRBJ2-7	14	TGTGCCAGCAGCTTCACAGGGAGCTCCTACGAGCAGTACTTC	CASSFTGSSYEQYF
TRBV11-2	-	TRBD1	TRBJ2-7	12	TGTGCCAGCAGGGGGGACAGTTACGAGCAGTACTTC	CASRGDSYEQYF
TRBV27	once	TRBD1	TRBJ2-5	17	TGTGCCAGCAGTTCCCACTCGGACAGGGGGCTGGGGGAGACCCAGTACTTC	CASSSHSDRGLGETQYF
TRBV5-4	-	TRBD2	TRBJ2-3	16	TGTGCCAGCAGCCGGCGGGGGGCCAAGAGAACAGATACGCAGTATTTT	CASSRRGAKRTDTQYF
TRBV28	-	-	TRBJ1-4	17	TGTGCCAGCAGGAATACGGGCCGCGGAGGAACTAATGAAAAACTGTTTTTT	CASRNTGRGGTNEKLFF
TRBV7-2	-	-	TRBJ1-2	17	TGTGCCAGCAGCTTAAATAGCATGGCGCAGCGAGGATCGGGCTACACCTTC	CASSLNSMAQRGSGYTF
TRBV19	-	TRBD2	TRBJ2-2	15	TGTGCCAGTACGCCCGTGACTAGCGGGACCGGGGAGCTGTTTTTT	CASTPVTSGTGELFF
TRBV7-2	-	-	TRBJ2-3	14	TGTGCCAGCAGCTCCAGGGAGGTGGCAGATACGCAGTATTTT	CASSSREVADTQYF
TRBV28	-	-	TRBJ2-7	14	TGTGCCAGCAGTTTACAGTCGCTGTTCTACGAGCAGTACTTC	CASSLQSLFYEQYF
TRBV30	-	-	TRBJ1-5	13	TGTGCCTGGAGTAAGGGGTCCAATCAGCCCCAGCATTTT	CAWSKGSNQPQHF
TRBV6-1	-	TRBD2	TRBJ2-3	13	TGTGCCAGTCTAGCGGGGCGCACAGATACGCAGTATTTT	CASLAGRTDTQYF
TRBV7-9	-	TRBD1	TRBJ2-3	16	TGTGCCAGCAGCTTTATCGGGACAGGGGCATGGGATACGCAGTATTTT	CASSFIGTGAWDTQYF
TRBV9	-	-	TRBJ2-2	14	TGTGCCAGCGGAGCTCTCCATTCAACCGGGGAGCTGTTTTTT	CASGALHSTGELFF
TRBV7-9	-	TRBD1	TRBJ1-4	16	TGTGCCAGCAGCTTCGCTGGGGGGACAGGGAATGAAAAACTGTTTTTT	CASSFAGGTGNEKLFF
TRBV15	-	-	TRBJ2-5	15	TGTGCCACCAGCAAAGGCCGAGAGGGACTGGAGACCCAGTACTTC	CATSKGREGLETQYF
TRBV30	once	TRBD2	TRBJ2-5	14	TGTGCCTGGAGTCCAGGACTAGCTCAAGAGACCCAGTACTTC	CAWSPGLAQETQYF
TRBV27	-	-	TRBJ1-6	15	TGTGCCAGCAGTTTATGGGGGGTCGTCGGTTCACCCCTCCACTTT	CASSLWGVVGSPLHF
TRBV2	few	-	TRBJ1-5	12	TGTGCCAGTGGCCTGGGCAATCAGCCCCAGCATTTT	CASGLGNQPQHF
TRBV10-1	-	-	TRBJ2-1	15	TGCGCCAGCAGTGAGGTTGGCGGGGAACGCAATGAGCAGTTCTTC	CASSEVGGERNEQFF
TRBV14	-	-	TRBJ1-1	14	TGTGCCAGCAGCCAAGCACAGGGTTGGACTGAAGCTTTCTTT	CASSQAQGWTEAFF
TRBV5-1	-	TRBD1	TRBJ1-2	13	TGCGCCAGCAGCTGGGGACAGGGGCGAGGCTACACCTTC	CASSWGQGRGYTF
TRBV10-1	-	TRBD2	TRBJ2-3	16	TGCGCCAGCAGTGTTACGACTAGCGGCAGCACAGATACGCAGTATTTT	CASSVTTSGSTDTQYF
TRBV19	-	TRBD1	TRBJ2-3	15	TGTGCCAGCTCCAAGGACAGGGAGGTAACAGATACGCAGTATTTT	CASSKDREVTDTQYF
TRBV2	-	-	TRBJ1-1	14	TGTGCCAGCACCCGACGGAGGGGGAACACTGAAGCTTTCTTT	CASTRRRGNTEAFF
TRBV28	-	-	TRBJ1-3	14	TGTGCCAGCACCCCTCCGGGGGGAGGAAACACCATATATTTT	CASTPPGGGNTIYF
TRBV18	-	-	TRBJ1-2	15	TGTGCCAGCTCACCACTTCCACAGGATTACTATGGCTACACCTTC	CASSPLPQDYYGYTF
TRBV2	-	TRBD1	TRBJ1-1	14	TGTGCCAGCAGTAGACAGGGGGGGAACACTGAAGCTTTCTTT	CASSRQGGNTEAFF
TRBV19	once	-	TRBJ2-3	13	TGTGCCACAACTAGTCCCTTCACAGATACGCAGTATTTT	CATTSPFTDTQYF
TRBV4-1	-	TRBD1	TRBJ1-2	15	TGCGCCAGCAGCCCGGGACAGGGGGCAGGGTATGGCTACACCTTC	CASSPGQGAGYGYTF
TRBV5-1	few	-	TRBJ1-2	14	TGCGCCAGCAGCCCACGCCCGGAAAGGAGTGGCTACACCTTC	CASSPRPERSGYTF
TRBV10-1	-	-	TRBJ2-2	15	TGCGCCAGCAGTGAGTCGACAGTAGACACCGGGGAGCTGTTTTTT	CASSESTVDTGELFF
TRBV7-8	-	TRBD2	TRBJ2-5	15	TGTGCCAGCAGCTTCACCGGGACTAAAGGAGAGACCCAGTACTTC	CASSFTGTKGETQYF
TRBV7-9	-	-	TRBJ1-3	16	TGTTCCAGCAGCTTAAGGGGGAAACAAGTTGGAAACACCATATATTTT	CSSSLRGKQVGNTIYF
TRBV9	-	-	TRBJ2-3	12	TGTGCCAGCAGTGCTAGCGTCGATACGCAGTATTTT	CASSASVDTQYF
TRBV15	-	TRBD2	TRBJ2-2	17	TGTGCCACCAGCAGCAAGACTAGCGGGTTTAACACCGGGGAGCTGTTTTTT	CATSSKTSGFNTGELFF
TRBV5-5	-	-	TRBJ2-2	15	TGTGCCAGCAGCTTGCAGGGGTCGAACACCGGGGAGCTGTTTTTT	CASSLQGSNTGELFF
TRBV9	-	-	TRBJ2-6	17	TGTGCCAGCAGCGTAGGGCAGGCCCGCTCTGGGGCCAACGTCCTGACTTTC	CASSVGQARSGANVLTF
TRBV7-8	-	-	TRBJ1-5	16	TGTGCCAGCAGCTTAAAGAGGGACACCTTACGACAGCCCCAGCATTTT	CASSLKRDTLRQPQHF
TRBV18	-	-	TRBJ2-1	13	TGTGCCAGCTCACCACTGACAACCAATGAGCAGTTCTTC	CASSPLTTNEQFF
TRBV6-6	-	TRBD1	TRBJ2-7	16	TGTGCCAGCAGTTACGGATCCGGGACAGGGTACTACGAGCAGTACTTC	CASSYGSGTGYYEQYF
TRBV28	-	TRBD1	TRBJ1-6	17	TGTGCCAGCAGTCCATCCGGGACAGGGGGGTATAATTCACCCCTCCACTTT	CASSPSGTGGYNSPLHF
TRBV7-2	-	-	TRBJ2-2	17	TGTGCCAGCAGCAAAAGGGCGGGCGGGACGAACACCGGGGAGCTGTTTTTT	CASSKRAGGTNTGELFF
TRBV2	few	-	TRBJ1-1	15	TGTGCCAGGCCCGGCGAGGGCCCCCGGAGATCTGAAGCTTTCTTT	CARPGEGPRRSEAFF
TRBV5-1	-	-	TRBJ1-2	14	TGCGCCAGCAGCCCGACAGGAGCGAACTATGGCTACACCTTC	CASSPTGANYGYTF
TRBV28	-	-	TRBJ2-5	15	TGTGCCAGCAGCATCAGGGTGGAGATTTTAGAGACCCAGTACTTC	CASSIRVEILETQYF
TRBV28	-	TRBD2	TRBJ2-7	15	TGTGCCAGCAGGGGGGCCGGGACTAGCGGGCGCGAGCAGTACTTC	CASRGAGTSGREQYF
TRBV7-2	-	TRBD1	TRBJ1-1	13	TGTGCCAGCTCCAGGGGGCTCAAGACTGAAGCTTTCTTT	CASSRGLKTEAFF
TRBV11-2	-	-	TRBJ2-1	15	TGTGCCAGCAGCTTCCTGATTACCGGGGGCAATGAGCAGTTCTTC	CASSFLITGGNEQFF
TRBV9	-	-	TRBJ2-7	14	TGTGCCAGCAGCGCAGGAGGGACGACCTACGAGCAGTACTTC	CASSAGGTTYEQYF
TRBV7-9	-	-	TRBJ1-6	12	TGTGCCAGCAGCCTTAGTAAACCACCCCTCCACTTT	CASSLSKPPLHF
TRBV5-4	-	-	TRBJ2-5	13	TGTGCCAGCAGCTTGACGGACCAAGAGACCCAGTACTTC	CASSLTDQETQYF